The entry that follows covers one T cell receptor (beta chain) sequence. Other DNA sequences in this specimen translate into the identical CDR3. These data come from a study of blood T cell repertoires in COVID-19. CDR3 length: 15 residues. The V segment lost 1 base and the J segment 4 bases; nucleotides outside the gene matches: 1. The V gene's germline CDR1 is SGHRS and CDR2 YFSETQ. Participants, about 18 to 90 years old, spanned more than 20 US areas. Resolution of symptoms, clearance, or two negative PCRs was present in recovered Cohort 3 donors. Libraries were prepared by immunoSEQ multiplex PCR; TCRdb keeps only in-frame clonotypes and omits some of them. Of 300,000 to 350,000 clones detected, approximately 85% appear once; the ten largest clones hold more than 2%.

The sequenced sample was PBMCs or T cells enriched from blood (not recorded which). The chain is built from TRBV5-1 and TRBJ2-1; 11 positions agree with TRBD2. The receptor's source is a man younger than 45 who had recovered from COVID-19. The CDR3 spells CASSLTSGSYNEQFF. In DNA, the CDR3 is TGCGCCAGCAGCTTGACTAGCGGGAGTTACAATGAGCAGTTCTTC.